Shown below are 17 T cell receptor beta chains from a single sample sequenced in a study of blood T cell repertoires in COVID-19. Measured with immunoSEQ multiplex PCR; TCRdb has only the in-frame clones, and not every one. The sample holds 150,000 to 200,000 clones; over 75% are singletons and the top ten take approximately 9.4%. Sequenced input: PBMCs or T cells enriched from blood (not recorded which). These receptors all stem from a woman between 18 and 29 years old who had recovered from COVID-19.

V and J are TRBV9 and TRBJ2-5; 7 positions agree with TRBD1. CDR3 length: 15 residues. The ends lost 7 bases at V and 1 base at J; junction bases unmatched: 10. Germline CDR1 SGDLS, CDR2 YYNGEE. The CDR3, as DNA: TGTGCCAGCGCCGGCTTAGGGACAGCCCAAGAGACCCAGTACTTC. It translates to CASAGLGTAQETQYF.

V usage is TRBV4-1 and J usage is TRBJ1-1; tentative D call: TRBD1 (6 bases). CDR1 is MGHRA, CDR2 YSYEKL, per germline. The CDR3 has 16 residues. Trimming pared 4 bases from V and 8 bases from J, leaving 23 bases between. CDR3 coding DNA: TGCGCCAGCAGCCGAACCCAATCGAGTTTAACAGGGGAAGCTTTCTTT. Translation gives CASSRTQSSLTGEAFF.

The chain employs TRBV18 and TRBJ2-2; D is ambiguous. This CDR3 region has 12 residues. Germline assignment: CDR1 KGHSH and CDR2 LQKENI. Trimming removed 3 bases from V and 3 bases from J, with 2 bases in between. The CDR3 loop reads CASSPYTGELFF. In DNA form, the CDR3 reads TGTGCCAGCTCACCCTACACCGGGGAGCTGTTTTTT.

The DNA of the CDR3 is TGTGCCAGCACCCCCTCATACGGACAGGGGGCTGCCTACGAGCAGTACTTC. Translating gives CASTPSYGQGAAYEQYF. This chain links TRBV7-9 with TRBJ2-7; 11 bases are shared with TRBD1. This CDR3 contains 17 residues. With 7 bases clipped from V and 2 bases from J, the junction kept 13 bases outside the gene matches. Germline V lookup: CDR1 SEHNR, CDR2 FQNEAQ (reference sequence).

This rearrangement joins TRBV19 to TRBJ1-5, with a possible D match to TRBD1 (5 bases). Trimming took off 2 bases at V and 1 base at J, with 12 bases between the two ends. The CDR3 runs to 16 residues. Germline V lookup: CDR1 LNHDA, CDR2 SQIVND (reference sequence). The CDR3 coding sequence is TGTGCCAGTAGTATAATTTGGGGGGAGAGCAATCAGCCCCAGCATTTT. Translated: CASSIIWGESNQPQHF.

V gene TRBV4-1 combines with J gene TRBJ2-7; TRBD2 might be the D (5 bases). Trimming took 4 bases from V and 5 from J, leaving 12 bases between them. The CDR3 runs to 13 residues. From germline, CDR1 is MGHRA and CDR2 YSYEKL. The chain's CDR3 is CASSLITADEQYF. The CDR3 region has the DNA TGCGCCAGCAGCCTTATAACAGCGGACGAGCAGTACTTC.

V is TRBV28 and J is TRBJ1-2, with TRBD1 as a possible D gene (6 bases). The length of the CDR3 is 15 residues. V lost 5 bases and J lost 8, with 21 bases in between. CDR1 and CDR2 (germline): MDHEN, SYDVKM. The CDR3 nucleotides are TGTGCCAGCAGTGGCCCTGAGAGGGGGTCACGAGGCTACACCTTC. Translating gives CASSGPERGSRGYTF.

The chain uses TRBV24-1 and TRBJ1-4; D may be TRBD1 (6 bases). CDR3 length: 13 residues. Looked up from germline, CDR1 is KGHDR and CDR2 is SFDVKD. The V and J ends lost 7 bases and 6 bases respectively, with 11 bases between them. CDR3 coding DNA: TGTGCCACCAGCAGGGGATTCGATGAAAAACTGTTTTTT. It encodes CATSRGFDEKLFF.

This chain uses TRBV29-1 with TRBJ1-1; no clear D gene. The CDR3 runs 13 residues. Trimming removed 4 bases at V and 0 bases at J, with 9 bases between. Germline V gene lookup returns CDR1 SQVTM and CDR2 ANQGSEA. The CDR3 sequence is CSVAGRMNTEAFF. The CDR3 nucleotides read TGCAGCGTTGCTGGCAGGATGAACACTGAAGCTTTCTTT.

CDR3 bases: TGTGCCAGCAGCGTAGAGGGACAGGGGACAGATACGCAGTATTTT. Its translation is CASSVEGQGTDTQYF. The chain uses TRBV9 and TRBJ2-3; 10 nucleotides line up with TRBD1. The CDR3 loop spans 15 amino acids. Germline V CDR1 and CDR2: SGDLS, YYNGEE. Germline trimming cut 0 bases from V and 3 bases from J; bases unmatched to any gene: 1.

This clone occurred a few times. The V and J genes are TRBV5-1 and TRBJ2-1; 9 positions match TRBD2. Per germline, CDR1 SGHRS and CDR2 YFSETQ. CDR3 length: 14 amino acids. The J segment lost 5 bases and the V segment lost 3 bases, leaving 3 bases of the junction unmatched. The CDR3 loop reads CASSSQRGDNEQFF. For the CDR3, the DNA is TGCGCCAGCAGCTCCCAGCGGGGGGACAATGAGCAGTTCTTC.

The V gene is TRBV6-6, the J gene TRBJ2-7, with D maybe TRBD2 (6 bases). Germline V gives CDR1 MNHNY, CDR2 SVGAGI (reference sequence). The V end was cut by 4 bases, the J end by 1 base, with 14 bases between. The CDR3 extends over 15 amino acids. The CDR3 coding sequence is TGTGCCAGCAGTTCTCCCGGGACTCTTTCCTACGAGCAGTACTTC. Protein sequence: CASSSPGTLSYEQYF.

The chain has TRBV11-2 and TRBJ2-1, with 11 bases that match TRBD2. The junction had 8 bases not matched to a gene; V was cut back by 2 bases and J by 8 bases. The CDR3 length is 16 residues. The V gene's germline CDR1 is SGHAT and CDR2 FQNNGV. The CDR3 DNA reads TGTGCCAGCAGCTTATTGACTAGCGGGATTAGCGATGAGCAGTTCTTC. This sequence encodes CASSLLTSGISDEQFF.

The chain joins TRBV27 to TRBJ2-7; tentatively, D is TRBD2 (6 bases). Germline CDR1 reads MNHEY; CDR2 reads SMNVEV (reference sequence). CDR3 length equals 11 residues. Trimming took 6 bases from V and 7 from J, leaving 10 bases between them. The CDR3 reads CASRGGPEQYF. DNA of the CDR3: TGTGCCAGCAGGGGGGGTCCAGAGCAGTACTTC.

V and J are TRBV6-4 and TRBJ2-3; 7 bases are a match to TRBD2. The CDR3 has 15 residues. Germline lookup yields CDR1 MRHNA and CDR2 SNTAGT. After removal of 5 bases from V and 0 bases from J, the junction contained 5 bases not matched to a gene. CDR3 amino acids: CASSSVSGSTDTQYF. CDR3 nucleotide sequence: TGTGCCAGCAGTTCGGTTAGCGGGAGCACAGATACGCAGTATTTT.

This clone has more than one count but fewer than ten. The rearrangement joins TRBV5-1 to TRBJ2-2; 9 nucleotides match TRBD1. Trimming took 3 bases from V and 1 from J; bases not matched to a gene: 1. The CDR3 covers 15 residues. From germline, CDR1 is SGHRS and CDR2 YFSETQ. CDR3 region: CASSSDRGNTGELFF. DNA for the CDR3: TGCGCCAGCAGCTCGGACAGGGGGAACACCGGGGAGCTGTTTTTT.

The CDR3 sequence: CASAIGNTGELFF. The CDR3, as DNA: TGTGCCAGCGCTATCGGGAACACCGGGGAGCTGTTTTTT. This rearrangement joins TRBV7-3 to TRBJ2-2, with D unclear. Germline V lookup: CDR1 SGHTA, CDR2 FQGTGA. There are 13 residues in the CDR3. V gave up 8 bases and J gave up 1 base, with 8 bases separating them.